These 9 T cell receptor beta chains share one sample of origin, sequenced in a study of control samples from healthy donors and cancer patients. The assay was immunoSEQ multiplex PCR, and TCRdb's table has in-frame clones only and misses some. The data show over 70,000 clones, approximately 91% seen once. Sequenced: blood. Receptors were obtained from a woman in her sixties or seventies in good health.

The V gene is TRBV4-3, the J gene TRBJ2-3; D not resolved. The ends were cut back, 1 base at V and 5 bases at J, with 7 bases in the middle. Germline CDR1 reads LGHNA; CDR2 reads YSLEER. This CDR3 has 13 residues. In DNA form, the CDR3 reads TGCGCCAGCAGCCAAGTGGAAGGAGATACGCAGTATTTT. This gives the protein CASSQVEGDTQYF.

V gene TRBV5-1 combines with J gene TRBJ2-3; 12 bases map to TRBD2. This CDR3 is built from 17 residues. V trimming: 2 bases; J trimming: 6 bases; junction bases outside the gene matches: 10. Looked up from germline, CDR1 is SGHRS and CDR2 is YFSETQ. The CDR3 coding sequence is TGCGCCAGCAGCTTAGAAGGACTAGCGGGGAATTTGGATACGCAGTATTTT. Protein product: CASSLEGLAGNLDTQYF.

V is TRBV6-1 and J is TRBJ2-3, with 9 bases aligning to TRBD2. The germline V gene has CDR1 MNHNS and CDR2 SASEGT. V was clipped by 1 base and J by 7 bases; unmatched bases: 9. This CDR3 has 16 amino acids. The CDR3 protein is CASSEEGSGGRNTQYF. The CDR3, as DNA: TGTGCCAGCAGTGAAGAGGGAAGCGGGGGGAGGAATACGCAGTATTTT.

This clone showed up just a few times. The CDR3 spells CSASVDLTQYF. As DNA, the CDR3 is TGCAGTGCTAGTGTTGATCTGACGCAGTATTTT. This chain joins TRBV20-1 and TRBJ2-3; D uncertain. Germline V CDR1 and CDR2: DFQATT, SNEGSKA (reference sequence). The V end was cut by 3 bases, the J end by 9 bases, with 10 bases between. The CDR3 loop spans 11 amino acids.

This rearrangement joins TRBV5-4 to TRBJ2-3; 9 nucleotides line up with TRBD1. CDR3 size: 14 residues. Germline V gene sequence: CDR1 SGHNT, CDR2 YYREEE (reference sequence). J lost 4 bases, V lost 4 bases, and 4 bases had no gene match. Written as DNA, the CDR3 is TGTGCCAGCAGCGATAGGACAGGGGCAGATACGCAGTATTTT. It translates to CASSDRTGADTQYF.

The genes are TRBV7-9 and TRBJ2-7; perhaps D is TRBD1 or TRBD2 (5 bases each). The CDR3 is 16 amino acids. Deletions cut 5 bases from V and 0 bases from J, with 17 bases between. The germline V gene encodes CDR1 SEHNR and CDR2 FQNEAQ (reference sequence). The CDR3 DNA follows: TGTGCCAGCAGCCCGTGGGACCGCGGCAGCTCCTACGAGCAGTACTTC. Translation gives CASSPWDRGSSYEQYF. The entire variable domain, with the rest obtained from reference TRBV7-9 and TRBJ2-7, is as follows: DTGVSQNPRHKITKRGQNVTFRCDPISEHNRLYWYRQTLGQGPEFLTYFQNEAQLEKSRLLSDRFSAERPKGSFSTLEIQRTEQGDSAMYLCASSPWDRGSSYEQYFGPGTRLTVT.

J is TRBJ1-1 and V is TRBV7-8; 9 bases match TRBD1. Losses at the gene ends were 5 bases for V and 1 base for J; bases not matched to a gene: 5. Germline V gene lookup returns CDR1 SGHVS and CDR2 FQNEAQ. The CDR3 is 15 amino acids. CDR3 in amino acids: CASSPRDRENTEAFF. CDR3 DNA sequence: TGTGCCAGCAGCCCCCGGGACAGGGAGAACACTGAAGCTTTCTTT.

This chain connects TRBV5-4 to TRBJ2-2; 12 bases match TRBD1. V lost 2 bases to trimming and J lost 5 bases; unmatched junction nucleotides: 4. Germline CDR1 SGHNT, CDR2 YYREEE (reference sequence). The CDR3 runs 16 residues. CDR3 loop: CASSLPGQGATGELFF. The DNA of the CDR3 is TGTGCCAGCAGCTTACCGGGACAGGGGGCGACCGGGGAGCTGTTTTTT.

The CDR3 protein is CASSSSASGAADEQFF. The CDR3 DNA sequence: TGTGCCAGCAGCTCCTCGGCTAGCGGGGCCGCTGATGAGCAGTTCTTC. This chain connects TRBV7-3 to TRBJ2-1; 9 positions match TRBD2. The CDR3 loop spans 16 amino acids. The V segment lost 4 bases and the J segment 8 bases; nucleotides outside the gene matches: 12. CDR1 SGHTA and CDR2 FQGTGA come from the germline V gene.